This T cell receptor (beta chain) originates from a study of OX40 agonist ivuxolimab in advanced cancers. Study summary: Head and neck, renal cell, melanoma or hepatocellular carcinoma were the cancers that dose-escalation patients had. Study-level points and caveats: Researchers did not establish what antigens the expanded peripheral T cells target.

As concerns this clone: Its antigen is unknown.

Sequenced by immunoSEQ multiplex PCR; TCRdb stores in-frame clones only, minus some. The data contain 9,500 to 12,000 clones, over 65% of them singletons. The length of the CDR3 is 14 residues. Germline V CDR1 and CDR2: SGHKS, YYEKEE (reference sequence). V lost 4 bases to trimming and J lost 5 bases, with 12 bases between them. J is TRBJ1-4 and V is TRBV5-5, with D tentatively TRBD1 (5 bases). The clonotype was recovered from an adult with an advanced solid tumor such as melanoma, head and neck, liver or kidney cancer. The material sequenced was CD4+ or CD8+ T cells sorted from blood, taken in a trial of the OX40 agonist ivuxolimab. For the CDR3, the DNA is TGTGCCAGCAGCCGGGCCCAGGGAAATGAAAAACTGTTTTTT. Translation gives CASSRAQGNEKLFF. Variable domain in full (rest from reference TRBV5-5 and TRBJ1-4): DAGVTQSPTHLIKTRGQQVTLRCSPISGHKSVSWYQQVLGQGPQFIFQYYEKEERGRGNFPDRFSARQFPNYSSELNVNALLLGDSALYLCASSRAQGNEKLFFGSGTQLSVL.